The 6 T cell receptor beta chains presented below share a single source sample, sequenced in a study of naive and memory T cell subsets. Blood and skin TCR RNA was reverse transcribed with alpha and beta constant primers. A single record per CDR3 protein comes from TCRdb applying MiXCR to the 5' RACE reads. The data hold about 22,000 distinct CDR3 sequences, with roughly 4% observed a single time. Whole-blood samples were roughly 2.3 ml of peripheral blood from healthy adult volunteers. Receptors originate from a male donor in good health.

Within the sample, this clonotype is medium-sized. The rearrangement joins TRBV3-1 to TRBJ1-1; D may be TRBD1 (5 bases). V gave up 1 base and J gave up 5 bases, with 8 bases separating them. This CDR3 region has 13 residues. Per germline, CDR1 LGHDT and CDR2 YNNKEL (reference sequence). The CDR3 DNA reads TGTGCCAGCAGCCAAGGGGAGGGGACTGAAGCTTTCTTT. This gives the protein CASSQGEGTEAFF. Looking up the rest from reference TRBV3-1 and TRBJ1-1 gives the full variable domain: DTAVSQTPKYLVTQMGNDKSIKCEQNLGHDTMYWYKQDSKKFLKIMFSYNNKELIINETVPNRFSPKSPDKAHLNLHINSLELGDSAVYFCASSQGEGTEAFFGQGTRLTVV.

This clonotype was observed many times. This rearrangement joins TRBV3-1 to TRBJ2-7; TRBD2 is a possible D gene (6 bases). V was clipped by 4 bases and J by 1 base, with 14 bases between them. This CDR3 region has 15 residues. CDR1 is LGHDT and CDR2 is YNNKEL in the germline V gene (reference sequence). CDR3 in DNA: TGTGCCAGCAGCCGGACTATTGGGCTTTCCTACGAGCAGTACTTC. This translates into CASSRTIGLSYEQYF.

Many counts were recorded for this clonotype. The chain is built from TRBV18 and TRBJ1-1, with 8 bases identical to TRBD1. CDR1 and CDR2 from the germline V gene are KGHSH and LQKENI. The CDR3 runs to 15 residues. V was pared by 4 bases and J by 2 bases, with 6 bases of the junction left unmatched. The CDR3 DNA follows: TGTGCCAGCTCACGGCCGGGACAGGCTAACACTGAAGCTTTCTTT. Residues: CASSRPGQANTEAFF.

This clonotype is medium-sized in the sample. This chain links TRBV4-3 with TRBJ2-3; D is possibly TRBD2 (6 bases). Trimming left V 3 bases short and J 0 bases short, with 10 bases between. Germline-derived CDR1 and CDR2 are LGHNA and YSLEER. This CDR3 is 15 amino acids long. CDR3 loop: CASSHTGLSTDTQYF. The CDR3 region has the DNA TGCGCCAGCAGCCATACGGGACTTAGCACAGATACGCAGTATTTT.

This clonotype has at least ten counts. The rearrangement joins TRBV7-2 to TRBJ1-5; D remains unclear. The V end lost 4 bases, the J end lost 9 bases, and 19 bases lay between the germline ends. The CDR3 runs to 15 residues. Germline V lookup: CDR1 SGHTA, CDR2 FQGNSA. The CDR3 DNA is TGTGCCAGCAGCTCGGACGGACTCACTGGGCGGCCCCAGCATTTT. Translation gives CASSSDGLTGRPQHF.

The sample holds many counts of this clonotype. The chain links TRBV7-2 to TRBJ1-5; no reliable D call. Deletions cut 2 bases from V and 1 base from J, with 12 bases between. The germline V gene has CDR1 SGHTA and CDR2 FQGNSA. There are 16 residues in the CDR3. The chain's CDR3 is CASSLNGRLSNQPQHF. The DNA of the CDR3 is TGTGCCAGCAGCTTAAACGGCCGACTGAGCAATCAGCCCCAGCATTTT.